Following are 5 T cell receptor beta chains from one sample sequenced in a study. TCRdb used MiXCR to reprocess the 5' RACE reads, holding one entry per CDR3 protein. This sample yields tens of thousands of distinct CDR3 sequences, of which 25% to 30% are seen a single time; roughly 4% belongs to the top ten. Sequencing was performed on memory CD4+ T cells sorted from a lymph node. Subset indicated: memory CD4+ T cells, CD4+CD45RO+CD25-. These receptor sequences come from a female donor with breast cancer.

The chain joins TRBV27 to TRBJ2-6; tentatively, D is TRBD2 (5 bases). The V end lost 3 bases, the J end lost 2 bases, and 14 bases lay between the germline ends. This CDR3 has 17 residues. CDR1 and CDR2 from the germline V gene are MNHEY and SMNVEV (reference sequence). CDR3 amino acids: CASSFSVGPPGANVLTF. CDR3 bases: TGTGCCAGCAGTTTTAGCGTTGGGCCTCCTGGGGCCAACGTCCTGACTTTC.

This clonotype appeared a few times. V is TRBV12-3 or TRBV12-4 and J is TRBJ1-6, with 11 bases aligning to TRBD1. The CDR3 is 15 residues long. With 6 bases clipped from V and 7 bases from J, the junction kept 5 bases outside the gene matches. CDR3 loop: CASSLGTGGNSPLHF. The CDR3 nucleotides are TGTGCCAGCAGCCTGGGGACAGGGGGGAATTCACCCCTCCACTTT.

This clonotype was recorded a few times. The chain recombines TRBV4-1 with TRBJ2-3; either TRBD1 or TRBD2 may supply D (5 bases each). Trimming took 4 bases from V and 5 from J, leaving 10 bases between them. Looked up from germline, CDR1 is MGHRA and CDR2 is YSYEKL. CDR3 length: 13 amino acids. CDR3 amino acids: CASSLRGLDTQYF. The CDR3 nucleotides read TGCGCCAGCAGCCTCCGGGGCTTAGATACGCAGTATTTT.

A few counts support this clonotype. V gene TRBV6-5 combines with J gene TRBJ1-5; a possible D gene is TRBD1 (6 bases). CDR1 is MNHEY and CDR2 is SVGAGI in the germline V gene. V lost 2 bases and J lost 0, with 11 bases in between. This CDR3 region has 16 residues. Here the CDR3 DNA reads TGTGCCAGCAGTTACAGTAGGGGGGATAGCAATCAGCCCCAGCATTTT. Its protein product is CASSYSRGDSNQPQHF.

The J gene is TRBJ2-2, the V gene TRBV12-3 or TRBV12-4, with 10 bases aligning to TRBD1. This CDR3 is built from 15 residues. With V trimmed by 5 bases and J by 6 bases, 6 bases remained unmatched. The CDR3, as DNA: TGTGCCAGCAGTAGGGGACAGGGGAGCGCCGGGGAGCTGTTTTTT. It translates to CASSRGQGSAGELFF.